Sequencing of this TCR beta chain was carried out in a study of blood T cell repertoires in COVID-19. Study summary: Some COVID-19 samples were acute and others convalescent; all came from the United States, Italy and Spain.

Here immunoSEQ multiplex PCR was the method, and the copy in TCRdb shows in-frame clones only, minus some. The sample records fewer than 85,000 clones, approximately 79% being singletons. Germline assignment: CDR1 SGHRS and CDR2 YFSETQ. J lost 2 bases, V lost 3 bases, and 2 bases had no gene match. The CDR3 loop spans 14 amino acids. Sequencing was carried out using peripheral blood. This receptor was obtained from a human donor with acute or convalescent COVID-19. The donor label of this sample is uncertain. The chain couples TRBV5-1 to TRBJ2-3, with 8 bases that match TRBD2. CDR3 coding DNA: TGCGCCAGCAGCTCTGGACTAGCCACAGATACGCAGTATTTT. Its translation: CASSSGLATDTQYF.